The 32 T cell receptor beta chains below come from one sample, sequenced in a study of identical twins. Each CDR3 protein gets one entry after TCRdb re-called the 5' RACE reads with MiXCR. This sample has approximately 240,000 distinct CDR3 sequences, with over 11% found just once. The sequencing input was memory (CD45RO+) T cells sorted from blood. These receptors originate from a woman between 18 and 29 years old in good health.

The CDR3 coding sequence is TGCAGTGCTAGAAGGGGATTCAGAGATACGCAGTATTTT. Amino acids: CSARRGFRDTQYF. The chain joins TRBV20-1 to TRBJ2-3; tentative D call: TRBD1 (5 bases). The ends were cut back, 2 bases at V and 5 bases at J, with 11 bases in the middle. This CDR3 has 13 residues. The germline gives CDR1 DFQATT, CDR2 SNEGSKA (reference sequence).

The J gene is TRBJ2-3, the V gene TRBV9; D uncertain. The CDR3 covers 15 residues. Trimming removed 0 bases at V and 0 bases at J, with 8 bases between. CDR1 and CDR2 from the germline V gene are SGDLS and YYNGEE. This chain's CDR3 is CASSVGSSSTDTQYF. In DNA form, the CDR3 reads TGTGCCAGCAGCGTAGGGTCGTCTAGCACAGATACGCAGTATTTT.

The V call is TRBV12-3 or TRBV12-4, the J call TRBJ1-1, with TRBD1 matching over 7 bases. This CDR3 spans 13 amino acids. With V trimmed by 4 bases and J by 4 bases, 3 bases remained unmatched. This CDR3 is CASSSRGTTEAFF. The CDR3 DNA sequence: TGTGCCAGCAGTTCCAGGGGGACCACTGAAGCTTTCTTT.

The CDR3 nucleotides read TGTGCCAGCAGTGAATTGGGGGGCTACACCTTC. It is translated as CASSELGGYTF. This sequence joins TRBV6-1 and TRBJ1-2; D gene ambiguous. V was trimmed by 2 bases and J by 8 bases, leaving 6 bases between them. This CDR3 has 11 residues. CDR1 is MNHNS, CDR2 SASEGT, per germline.

This clonotype was counted a few times. The rearrangement links TRBV4-3 to TRBJ2-3; D may be TRBD2 (5 bases). This CDR3 has 16 residues. V lost 0 bases and J lost 0, with 10 bases in between. CDR1 is LGHNA and CDR2 is YSLEER in the germline V gene. CDR3 sequence reads: CASSQEWTPSTDTQYF. CDR3 sequence (DNA): TGCGCCAGCAGCCAAGAATGGACTCCAAGCACAGATACGCAGTATTTT.

This clonotype was found a few times. V usage is TRBV20-1 and J usage is TRBJ1-1; D remains unclear. CDR1 is DFQATT, CDR2 SNEGSKA, per germline (reference sequence). The ends were cut back, 5 bases at V and 8 bases at J, with 3 bases in the middle. This CDR3 region has 8 residues. The CDR3 nucleotides read TGCAGTGCTGGGGAAGCTTTCTTT. Translating gives CSAGEAFF.

This clonotype turned up a few times. The chain employs TRBV11-2 and TRBJ1-6; D gene unclear. This CDR3 has 18 residues. V dropped 3 bases and J dropped 0 bases, with 15 bases sitting between them. CDR1 is SGHAT, CDR2 FQNNGV, per germline. This CDR3 is CASSFRTASSSYNSPLHF. The CDR3 DNA sequence: TGTGCCAGCAGCTTCCGGACGGCATCGAGCTCCTATAATTCACCCCTCCACTTT.

The table lists this clonotype with a few counts. This chain links TRBV3-1 with TRBJ2-5, with 9 bases identical to TRBD1. V gave up 4 bases and J gave up 2 bases; unmatched junction bases: 5. Germline V gene data show CDR1 as LGHDT and CDR2 as YNNKEL (reference sequence). CDR3 length: 15 amino acids. For the CDR3, the DNA is TGTGCCAGCAGCCGCCCCGGGACAGGGCAAGAGACCCAGTACTTC. Encoded protein: CASSRPGTGQETQYF.

This clonotype showed up just a few times. The chain uses TRBV5-1 and TRBJ2-1; 9 bases agree with TRBD2. This CDR3 is built from 17 residues. V trimming: 0 bases; J trimming: 9 bases; junction bases outside the gene matches: 13. CDR1 is SGHRS and CDR2 is YFSETQ in the germline V gene. The CDR3 DNA reads as TGCGCCAGCAGCTTGGCCGATTGGCGGGGGGGCCCTGGTGAGCAGTTCTTC. Its translation is CASSLADWRGGPGEQFF.

This clonotype was found many times. The J gene is TRBJ1-3, the V gene TRBV20-1, with D maybe TRBD1 (5 bases). Trimming stripped 6 bases from V and 7 bases from J, with 22 bases between. Germline V gene lookup returns CDR1 DFQATT and CDR2 SNEGSKA (reference sequence). The CDR3 spans 15 residues. The CDR3 is CSAHHPRGGGNTIYF. The CDR3 DNA is TGCAGTGCCCATCACCCGCGGGGCGGCGGGAACACCATATATTTT.

This clonotype was counted a few times. This chain uses TRBV5-1 with TRBJ1-2; D uncertain. This CDR3 is built from 14 residues. With 6 bases removed from V and 8 bases from J, the gap between germline ends came to 20 bases. Germline V CDR1 and CDR2: SGHRS, YFSETQ. CDR3 residues: CASKTAMTERGYTF. The CDR3 DNA reads as TGCGCCAGCAAAACGGCCATGACCGAAAGGGGCTACACCTTC.

The chain recombines TRBV7-9 with TRBJ2-3; D is possibly TRBD1 (5 bases). This CDR3 is 14 amino acids long. Trimming removed 3 bases at V and 4 bases at J, with 11 bases between. Germline values: CDR1 SEHNR, CDR2 FQNEAQ (reference sequence). The CDR3 sequence: CASSFGQGADTQYF. The DNA for the CDR3 is TGTGCCAGCAGCTTCGGGCAGGGCGCAGATACGCAGTATTTT.

This clonotype has at least ten counts. This rearrangement joins TRBV20-1 to TRBJ1-1; TRBD1 might be the D (5 bases). Trimming left V 4 bases short and J 3 bases short, with 9 bases between. This CDR3 is 12 amino acids long. Germline V gene lookup returns CDR1 DFQATT and CDR2 SNEGSKA (reference sequence). This CDR3 reads CSANRMDTEAFF. The CDR3 DNA follows: TGCAGTGCTAACAGGATGGACACTGAAGCTTTCTTT.

The chain has TRBV5-6 and TRBJ2-7; tentative D call: TRBD1 (6 bases). The CDR3 is 16 amino acids. The germline V gene encodes CDR1 SGHDT and CDR2 YYEEEE. Deletions cut 4 bases from V and 5 bases from J, with 22 bases between. CDR3 amino acids: CASSPLLARGNHEQYF. For the CDR3, the DNA is TGTGCCAGCAGCCCCTTGCTGGCCAGGGGTAACCACGAGCAGTACTTC.

The J gene is TRBJ1-2, the V gene TRBV4-3, with a weak D call TRBD1 (6 bases). There are 14 residues in the CDR3. V lost 0 bases to trimming and J lost 6 bases, with 11 bases between them. Germline CDR1 LGHNA, CDR2 YSLEER. CDR3 residues: CASSQDRGWDGYTF. The DNA of the CDR3 is TGCGCCAGCAGCCAAGACAGGGGTTGGGATGGCTACACCTTC.

This sequence joins TRBV5-1 and TRBJ2-7; 8 bases map to TRBD1. The CDR3 runs to 16 residues. Germline assignment: CDR1 SGHRS and CDR2 YFSETQ. V shed 5 bases and J 3 bases; nucleotides not matched to a gene: 13. CDR3 in DNA: TGCGCCAGCAGATTAAAAATGGACAGGGTCGGCTACGAGCAGTACTTC. Translation: CASRLKMDRVGYEQYF.

This clonotype was picked up a small number of times. V usage is TRBV6-2 or TRBV6-3 and J usage is TRBJ1-1, with no clear D. Germline V gene data show CDR1 as MNHEY and CDR2 as SVGEGT. With 1 base removed from V and 7 bases from J, the gap between germline ends came to 4 bases. This CDR3 contains 11 residues. CDR3 DNA sequence: TGTGCCAGCAGTTACTTGGATGAAGCTTTCTTT. Amino acid sequence: CASSYLDEAFF.

A few counts support this clonotype. The rearrangement links TRBV5-1 to TRBJ2-3, with 8 bases identical to TRBD1. The V gene end was trimmed by 4 bases and the J gene end by 6 bases; junction bases not matched to a gene: 13. Germline-derived CDR1 and CDR2 are SGHRS and YFSETQ. CDR3 length: 16 amino acids. As DNA, the CDR3 is TGCGCCAGCAGCCCCATAGTCGGACAGGGAAGGGATACGCAGTATTTT. This sequence encodes CASSPIVGQGRDTQYF.

This clonotype showed up many times. The chain joins TRBV4-3 to TRBJ1-5, with D possibly matching TRBD1 (5 bases). V shed 1 base and J shed 4 bases, with 11 bases lying between them. CDR3 length equals 15 residues. In germline, CDR1 is LGHNA, CDR2 YSLEER. CDR3 sequence reads: CASSQAAGRNQPQHF. The CDR3 DNA reads as TGCGCCAGCAGCCAAGCCGCAGGGCGTAATCAGCCCCAGCATTTT.

In its sample, this clonotype was seen a few times. The chain employs TRBV3-1 and TRBJ2-5, with TRBD2 matching over 7 bases. This CDR3 spans 14 amino acids. V was clipped by 0 bases and J by 5 bases; unmatched bases: 3. CDR1 LGHDT and CDR2 YNNKEL come from the germline V gene (reference sequence). The chain's CDR3 is CASSQDIGGETQYF. In DNA form, the CDR3 reads TGTGCCAGCAGCCAAGATATCGGGGGGGAGACCCAGTACTTC.

V usage is TRBV6-5 and J usage is TRBJ2-7; D not resolved. Germline CDR1 reads MNHEY; CDR2 reads SVGAGI. CDR3 length equals 11 residues. Trimming removed 6 bases at V and 6 bases at J, with 9 bases between. CDR3: CASRANSEQYF. The DNA for the CDR3 is TGTGCCAGCAGAGCCAACTCCGAGCAGTACTTC.

The chain has TRBV6-1 and TRBJ2-7, with 8 bases fitting TRBD1. The junction had 5 bases not matched to a gene; V was cut back by 6 bases and J by 1 base. CDR1 MNHNS and CDR2 SASEGT come from the germline V gene. CDR3 length equals 14 residues. The CDR3 nucleotides are TGTGCCAGCAGGTCCACAGGGGGATCCTACGAGCAGTACTTC. Its protein is CASRSTGGSYEQYF.

This clonotype occurred many times. V gene TRBV5-1 combines with J gene TRBJ1-3; the D is unclear. The CDR3 has 12 residues. Germline V gene lookup returns CDR1 SGHRS and CDR2 YFSETQ. V was trimmed by 4 bases and J by 3 bases, leaving 5 bases between them. The CDR3 DNA is TGCGCCAGCAGCGGCCTTGGAAACACCATATATTTT. It is translated as CASSGLGNTIYF.

This clonotype was picked up many times. The gene calls are TRBV7-8 and TRBJ2-2; perhaps TRBD2 as D (6 bases). The CDR3 is 16 amino acids. V was shortened by 1 base and J by 1 base, with 10 bases between the two germline ends. CDR1 is SGHVS and CDR2 is FQNEAQ in the germline V gene. The CDR3 loop reads CASSLVISGNTGELFF. The CDR3 region has the DNA TGTGCCAGCAGCTTAGTGATTAGCGGGAACACCGGGGAGCTGTTTTTT.

This clonotype came up many times. The rearrangement uses TRBV12-3 or TRBV12-4 and TRBJ2-2; no reliable D call. The CDR3 is 14 residues long. Trimming removed 2 bases from V and 5 bases from J, with 9 bases in between. For the CDR3, the DNA is TGTGCCAGCAGTTTAAGTGGGTATACCGGGGAGCTGTTTTTT. Protein product: CASSLSGYTGELFF.

This clonotype was seen at least ten times. The chain links TRBV6-5 to TRBJ1-1; D is unclear. The CDR3 runs 12 residues. Trimming stripped 6 bases from V and 4 bases from J, with 9 bases between. Germline V gene data show CDR1 as MNHEY and CDR2 as SVGAGI. The CDR3 sequence is CASSFGGTEAFF. DNA for the CDR3: TGTGCCAGCAGCTTCGGAGGCACTGAAGCTTTCTTT.

The V gene is TRBV21-1, the J gene TRBJ1-1; TRBD1, the table's D call, lacks a check against the DNA. TRBV21-1 is designated a pseudogene. CDR3 size: 16 residues. Written as DNA, the CDR3 is TGTGCCAGCAGCAAGGTAGCCCGACAGGACTGGACTGAAGCTTTCTTT. This sequence encodes CASSKVARQDWTEAFF.

This clonotype was seen many times. This chain links TRBV7-2 with TRBJ2-5; D might be TRBD2 (5 bases). CDR3 length equals 16 residues. V lost 0 bases to trimming and J lost 2 bases, with 13 bases between them. Germline lookup yields CDR1 SGHTA and CDR2 FQGNSA. CDR3 DNA sequence: TGTGCCAGCAGCTTAGCTCTAGCCTTAACTCAAGAGACCCAGTACTTC. It codes for CASSLALALTQETQYF.

On this clonotype: One junction end disagrees with the germline gene, perhaps due to a read error. The CDR3 DNA follows: TGTGCCAGCAGCTCGGGACAGGGAGCCCACTTC. Translating gives CASSSGQGAHF. V usage is TRBV7-9 and J usage is TRBJ2-4, with 9 bases matching TRBD1. The CDR3 extends over 11 amino acids. CDR1 SEHNR and CDR2 FQNEAQ come from the germline V gene (reference sequence).

This clonotype was detected a few times. This chain joins TRBV9 and TRBJ2-5; D might be TRBD1 (5 bases). CDR3 length: 13 amino acids. Germline V gene lookup returns CDR1 SGDLS and CDR2 YYNGEE. With 3 bases removed from V and 0 bases from J, the gap between germline ends came to 6 bases. CDR3: CASSGTNQETQYF. DNA for the CDR3: TGTGCCAGCAGCGGGACAAACCAAGAGACCCAGTACTTC.

The genes are TRBV7-9 and TRBJ2-3, with D perhaps TRBD1 or TRBD2 (7 bases each). V shed 5 bases and J shed 3 bases, with 21 bases lying between them. This CDR3 is 17 amino acids long. Germline CDR1 and CDR2: SEHNR and FQNEAQ (reference sequence). DNA for the CDR3: TGTGCCAGCAGCCCGAAACATGGCAGGGGGGGGACAGATACGCAGTATTTT. It translates to CASSPKHGRGGTDTQYF.

The chain is built from TRBV12-3 or TRBV12-4 and TRBJ2-7, with no clear D. The CDR3 totals 13 residues. The V end was cut by 3 bases, the J end by 4 bases, with 10 bases between. CDR3 nucleotide sequence: TGTGCCAGCAGTTTGGCACAGCAATACGAGCAGTACTTC. Translating gives CASSLAQQYEQYF.